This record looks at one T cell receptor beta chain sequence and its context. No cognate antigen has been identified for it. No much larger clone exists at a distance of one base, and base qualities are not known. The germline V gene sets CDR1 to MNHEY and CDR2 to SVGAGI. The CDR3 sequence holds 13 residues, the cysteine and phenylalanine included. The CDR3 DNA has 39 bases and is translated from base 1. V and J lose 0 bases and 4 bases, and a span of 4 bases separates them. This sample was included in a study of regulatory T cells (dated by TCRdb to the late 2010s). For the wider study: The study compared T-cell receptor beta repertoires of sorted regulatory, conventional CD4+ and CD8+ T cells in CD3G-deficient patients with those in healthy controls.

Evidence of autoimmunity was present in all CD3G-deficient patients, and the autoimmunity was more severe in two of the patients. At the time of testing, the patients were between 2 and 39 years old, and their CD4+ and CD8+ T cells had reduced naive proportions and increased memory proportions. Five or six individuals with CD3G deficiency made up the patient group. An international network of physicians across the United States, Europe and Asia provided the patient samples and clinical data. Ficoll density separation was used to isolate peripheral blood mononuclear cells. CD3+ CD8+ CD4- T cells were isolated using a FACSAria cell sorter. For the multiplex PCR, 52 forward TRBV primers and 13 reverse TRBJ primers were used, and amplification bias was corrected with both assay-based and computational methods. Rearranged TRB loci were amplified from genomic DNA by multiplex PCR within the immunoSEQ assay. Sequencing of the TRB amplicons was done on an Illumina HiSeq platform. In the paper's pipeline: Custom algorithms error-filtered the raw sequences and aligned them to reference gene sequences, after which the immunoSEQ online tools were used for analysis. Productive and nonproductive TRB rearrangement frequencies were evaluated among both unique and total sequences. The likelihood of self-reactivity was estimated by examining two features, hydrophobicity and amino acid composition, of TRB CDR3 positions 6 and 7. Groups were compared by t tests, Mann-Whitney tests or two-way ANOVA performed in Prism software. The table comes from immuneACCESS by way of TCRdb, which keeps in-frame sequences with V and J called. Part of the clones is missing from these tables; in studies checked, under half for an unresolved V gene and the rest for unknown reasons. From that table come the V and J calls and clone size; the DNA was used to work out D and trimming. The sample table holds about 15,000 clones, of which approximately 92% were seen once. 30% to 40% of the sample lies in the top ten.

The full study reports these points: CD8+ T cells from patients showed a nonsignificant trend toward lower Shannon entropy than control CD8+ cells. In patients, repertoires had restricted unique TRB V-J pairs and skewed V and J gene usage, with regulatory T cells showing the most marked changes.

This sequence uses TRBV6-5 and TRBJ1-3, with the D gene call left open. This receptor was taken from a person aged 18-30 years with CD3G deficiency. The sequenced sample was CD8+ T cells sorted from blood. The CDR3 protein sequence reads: CASSYSGGNTIYF. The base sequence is TGTGCCAGCAGTTACTCTGGGGGAAACACCATATATTTT.